Listed below are T cell receptor beta chains from one sample, sequenced in a study of shared clonotypes between healthy human individuals. The repertoire was sequenced with immunoSEQ multiplex PCR; TCRdb's copy has only in-frame clones and lacks some. The sample comprises about 2.3 million clones, 93% of which are singletons, and under 0.45% rests with the top ten. The sequencing input was naive CD4+ T cells from PBMCs. These TCRs come from a man aged 18 to 30 in good health. Some clones in this sample may be carry-over from other donors' samples. Each CDR3 is given with its conserved first and last residue. The order of the fields is CDR3 protein, CDR3 DNA, D gene, CDR3 length, J gene, V gene, clone size. The D gene is left open where the match is weak. The size field is filled for only some rows; it gives once, few, many or a size class.

cdr3_aa: CASSLLAYEQYF
cdr3_nt: TGTGCCAGCAGCTTGTTGGCCTACGAGCAGTACTTC
d_call: .
cdr3_length: 12
j_call: TRBJ2-7
v_call: TRBV5-6
clone_size: .

cdr3_aa: CSVDGQGIRTEAFF
cdr3_nt: TGCAGCGTGGATGGACAGGGGATTCGAACTGAAGCTTTCTTT
d_call: TRBD1
cdr3_length: 14
j_call: TRBJ1-1
v_call: TRBV29-1
clone_size: few

cdr3_aa: CASSSGGGYTF
cdr3_nt: TGTGCCAGCAGCTCCGGTGGGGGCTACACCTTC
d_call: .
cdr3_length: 11
j_call: TRBJ1-2
v_call: TRBV7-9
clone_size: .

cdr3_aa: CASSFSALNEQFF
cdr3_nt: TGTGCCAGCAGTTTTTCGGCATTAAATGAGCAGTTCTTC
d_call: .
cdr3_length: 13
j_call: TRBJ2-1
v_call: TRBV2
clone_size: .

cdr3_aa: CASSPWTAYEQYF
cdr3_nt: TGCGCCAGCAGCCCGTGGACGGCCTACGAGCAGTACTTC
d_call: .
cdr3_length: 13
j_call: TRBJ2-7
v_call: TRBV5-1
clone_size: .

cdr3_aa: CASSLPQRTEAFF
cdr3_nt: TGTGCCAGCAGCTTGCCCCAACGTACTGAAGCTTTCTTT
d_call: .
cdr3_length: 13
j_call: TRBJ1-1
v_call: TRBV5-6
clone_size: .

cdr3_aa: CASRGQGLSNEQYF
cdr3_nt: TGTGCCAGCAGGGGACAGGGTTTGTCAAACGAGCAGTACTTC
d_call: TRBD1
cdr3_length: 14
j_call: TRBJ2-7
v_call: TRBV28
clone_size: .

cdr3_aa: CASRFGGQGTEAFF
cdr3_nt: TGTGCCAGCAGGTTTGGGGGGCAGGGTACTGAAGCTTTCTTT
d_call: .
cdr3_length: 14
j_call: TRBJ1-1
v_call: TRBV6-5
clone_size: .

cdr3_aa: CASDGGQGYEQYF
cdr3_nt: TGTGCCAGCGACGGAGGACAGGGGTACGAGCAGTACTTC
d_call: TRBD1
cdr3_length: 13
j_call: TRBJ2-7
v_call: TRBV6-1
clone_size: .

cdr3_aa: CASRGRHKSTEAFF
cdr3_nt: TGCGCCAGCAGGGGAAGACATAAGTCCACTGAAGCTTTCTTT
d_call: .
cdr3_length: 14
j_call: TRBJ1-1
v_call: TRBV23-1
clone_size: .

cdr3_aa: CASRPGQFMDTQYF
cdr3_nt: TGTGCCAGCAGACCGGGACAGTTCATGGATACGCAGTATTTT
d_call: TRBD1
cdr3_length: 14
j_call: TRBJ2-3
v_call: TRBV7-9
clone_size: .

cdr3_aa: CASSRTSGLINEKLFF
cdr3_nt: TGCGCCAGCAGCCGAACCTCAGGGCTGATTAATGAAAAACTGTTTTTT
d_call: .
cdr3_length: 16
j_call: TRBJ1-4
v_call: TRBV4-1
clone_size: .

cdr3_aa: CASSATRAPTDTQYF
cdr3_nt: TGTGCCAGCAGTGCAACTAGGGCCCCCACAGATACGCAGTATTTT
d_call: .
cdr3_length: 15
j_call: TRBJ2-3
v_call: TRBV2
clone_size: .

cdr3_aa: CATSTRGLRQPQHF
cdr3_nt: TGTGCCACCAGCACCAGGGGGCTTCGTCAGCCCCAGCATTTT
d_call: TRBD1
cdr3_length: 14
j_call: TRBJ1-5
v_call: TRBV15
clone_size: .

cdr3_aa: CASSFGTGIDEQYF
cdr3_nt: TGTGCCAGCAGCTTCGGGACAGGTATCGACGAGCAGTACTTC
d_call: TRBD1
cdr3_length: 14
j_call: TRBJ2-7
v_call: TRBV7-9
clone_size: .

cdr3_aa: CASSDGTDYSNQPQHF
cdr3_nt: TGTGCCAGCAGTGACGGGACAGATTATAGCAATCAGCCCCAGCATTTT
d_call: TRBD1
cdr3_length: 16
j_call: TRBJ1-5
v_call: TRBV2
clone_size: .

cdr3_aa: CASSFTGFGRQNTEAFF
cdr3_nt: TGTGCCAGCAGCTTTACCGGATTCGGCAGACAGAACACTGAAGCTTTCTTT
d_call: .
cdr3_length: 17
j_call: TRBJ1-1
v_call: TRBV5-4
clone_size: .

cdr3_aa: CASSPPWGNEPFF
cdr3_nt: TGTGCCAGCAGTCCCCCCTGGGGCAACGAGCCGTTCTTC
d_call: .
cdr3_length: 13
j_call: TRBJ2-1
v_call: TRBV28
clone_size: .

cdr3_aa: CASSPMTGELFF
cdr3_nt: TGTGCCAGCTCACCGATGACCGGGGAGCTGTTTTTT
d_call: .
cdr3_length: 12
j_call: TRBJ2-2
v_call: TRBV18
clone_size: .

cdr3_aa: CASSVRQFRGYTF
cdr3_nt: TGTGCCAGCAGCGTGAGACAGTTTCGTGGCTACACCTTC
d_call: .
cdr3_length: 13
j_call: TRBJ1-2
v_call: TRBV5-6
clone_size: .

cdr3_aa: CASSPGQPPDTQYF
cdr3_nt: TGTGCCAGCTCACCAGGACAACCACCAGATACGCAGTATTTT
d_call: .
cdr3_length: 14
j_call: TRBJ2-3
v_call: TRBV18
clone_size: once

cdr3_aa: CASSYSWGEQYF
cdr3_nt: TGTGCCAGCAGTTACTCGTGGGGAGAGCAGTACTTC
d_call: .
cdr3_length: 12
j_call: TRBJ2-7
v_call: TRBV6-5
clone_size: .

cdr3_aa: CASSPPRKTTEAFF
cdr3_nt: TGTGCCAGCAGCCCCCCCAGGAAGACCACTGAAGCTTTCTTT
d_call: .
cdr3_length: 14
j_call: TRBJ1-1
v_call: TRBV6-5
clone_size: .

cdr3_aa: CASSRFGQYNEKLFF
cdr3_nt: TGTGCCAGCTCGCGTTTCGGACAGTATAATGAAAAACTGTTTTTT
d_call: .
cdr3_length: 15
j_call: TRBJ1-4
v_call: TRBV18
clone_size: .

cdr3_aa: CASSEGPGAGSYEQYF
cdr3_nt: TGTGCCAGCAGTGAAGGACCCGGCGCGGGCTCCTACGAGCAGTACTTC
d_call: .
cdr3_length: 16
j_call: TRBJ2-7
v_call: TRBV2
clone_size: .

cdr3_aa: CASSETGTVPSNQPQHF
cdr3_nt: TGTGCCAGCAGTGAAACGGGGACAGTTCCTAGCAATCAGCCCCAGCATTTT
d_call: TRBD1
cdr3_length: 17
j_call: TRBJ1-5
v_call: TRBV2
clone_size: .

cdr3_aa: CASIGAGDSYNEQFF
cdr3_nt: TGTGCCAGCATAGGGGCAGGGGATTCCTACAATGAGCAGTTCTTC
d_call: .
cdr3_length: 15
j_call: TRBJ2-1
v_call: TRBV6-6
clone_size: .

cdr3_aa: CASSRGLGQGASGANVLTF
cdr3_nt: TGTGCCAGCTCACGGGGATTAGGACAGGGGGCTTCCGGGGCCAACGTCCTGACTTTC
d_call: TRBD1
cdr3_length: 19
j_call: TRBJ2-6
v_call: TRBV18
clone_size: .

cdr3_aa: CASSLGTGAYNEQFF
cdr3_nt: TGTGCCAGCAGCTTAGGGACAGGCGCTTACAATGAGCAGTTCTTC
d_call: TRBD1
cdr3_length: 15
j_call: TRBJ2-1
v_call: TRBV11-2
clone_size: .

cdr3_aa: CASSPPGGSINTEAFF
cdr3_nt: TGTGCCAGCTCACCACCGGGCGGAAGTATTAACACTGAAGCTTTCTTT
d_call: .
cdr3_length: 16
j_call: TRBJ1-1
v_call: TRBV18
clone_size: .

cdr3_aa: CASSKGPTRNQPQHF
cdr3_nt: TGTGCCAGCAGCAAGGGGCCCACTCGCAATCAGCCCCAGCATTTT
d_call: .
cdr3_length: 15
j_call: TRBJ1-5
v_call: TRBV5-6
clone_size: .

cdr3_aa: CASSLPGWQPQHF
cdr3_nt: TGTGCCAGTAGTCTTCCGGGTTGGCAGCCCCAGCATTTT
d_call: .
cdr3_length: 13
j_call: TRBJ1-5
v_call: TRBV19
clone_size: .

cdr3_aa: CASQASERNEQFF
cdr3_nt: TGTGCCAGCCAGGCGTCCGAACGGAATGAGCAGTTCTTC
d_call: .
cdr3_length: 13
j_call: TRBJ2-1
v_call: TRBV10-3
clone_size: .

cdr3_aa: CASSVGLSETQYF
cdr3_nt: TGTGCCAGCAGCGTGGGACTTAGTGAGACCCAGTACTTC
d_call: .
cdr3_length: 13
j_call: TRBJ2-5
v_call: TRBV9
clone_size: .

cdr3_aa: CASSFYPGGGGTGELFF
cdr3_nt: TGTGCCAGCAGTTTCTATCCCGGGGGAGGAGGCACCGGGGAGCTGTTTTTT
d_call: .
cdr3_length: 17
j_call: TRBJ2-2
v_call: TRBV27
clone_size: .

cdr3_aa: CAISDGLEGGYTF
cdr3_nt: TGTGCCATCAGTGATGGACTAGAGGGTGGCTACACCTTC
d_call: .
cdr3_length: 13
j_call: TRBJ1-2
v_call: TRBV10-3
clone_size: once

cdr3_aa: CASKGVGGSYEQYF
cdr3_nt: TGTGCCAGCAAGGGTGTGGGGGGCTCCTACGAGCAGTACTTC
d_call: .
cdr3_length: 14
j_call: TRBJ2-7
v_call: TRBV25-1
clone_size: .

cdr3_aa: CASSQLAGVSYNEQFF
cdr3_nt: TGTGCCAGCAGCCAACTAGCGGGAGTGTCCTACAATGAGCAGTTCTTC
d_call: TRBD2
cdr3_length: 16
j_call: TRBJ2-1
v_call: TRBV4-2
clone_size: .

cdr3_aa: CASTYGEYEQYF
cdr3_nt: TGTGCCAGCACCTACGGGGAGTACGAGCAGTACTTC
d_call: .
cdr3_length: 12
j_call: TRBJ2-7
v_call: TRBV7-9
clone_size: .

cdr3_aa: CATSSSRPGLKYSNQPQHF
cdr3_nt: TGTGCCACCAGCAGTTCCCGACCGGGCCTAAAATATAGCAATCAGCCCCAGCATTTT
d_call: .
cdr3_length: 19
j_call: TRBJ1-5
v_call: TRBV15
clone_size: .

cdr3_aa: CASSPGTGDQPQHF
cdr3_nt: TGTGCCAGCTCACCGGGGACAGGGGATCAGCCCCAGCATTTT
d_call: TRBD1
cdr3_length: 14
j_call: TRBJ1-5
v_call: TRBV18
clone_size: .

cdr3_aa: CASRGDTANQPQHF
cdr3_nt: TGTGCCAGCAGGGGGGACACGGCCAATCAGCCCCAGCATTTT
d_call: .
cdr3_length: 14
j_call: TRBJ1-5
v_call: TRBV2
clone_size: few

cdr3_aa: CASSLEAGDTGELFF
cdr3_nt: TGTGCCAGCAGCTTAGAGGCGGGTGACACCGGGGAGCTGTTTTTT
d_call: .
cdr3_length: 15
j_call: TRBJ2-2
v_call: TRBV11-3
clone_size: .

cdr3_aa: CASSGGSSDTQYF
cdr3_nt: TGTGCCAGCAGCGGCGGAAGCTCAGATACGCAGTATTTT
d_call: .
cdr3_length: 13
j_call: TRBJ2-3
v_call: TRBV9
clone_size: .

cdr3_aa: CASSLDQQDTQYF
cdr3_nt: TGTGCCAGCAGCTTAGATCAACAGGATACGCAGTATTTT
d_call: .
cdr3_length: 13
j_call: TRBJ2-3
v_call: TRBV11-2
clone_size: .

cdr3_aa: CATSRDKRVGGNQPQHF
cdr3_nt: TGTGCCACCAGCAGAGATAAAAGGGTAGGAGGCAATCAGCCCCAGCATTTT
d_call: .
cdr3_length: 17
j_call: TRBJ1-5
v_call: TRBV15
clone_size: .

cdr3_aa: CASSPGTGGIGNEQFF
cdr3_nt: TGTGCCAGCAGCCCCGGGACAGGGGGCATTGGGAATGAGCAGTTCTTC
d_call: TRBD1
cdr3_length: 16
j_call: TRBJ2-1
v_call: TRBV28
clone_size: .